This note documents a single TCR beta chain sequence. This specimen belongs to a study of blood T cell repertoires in COVID-19. The ends were cut back, 6 bases at V and 1 base at J, with 14 bases in the middle. The CDR3 length is 15 residues. The germline gives CDR1 KGHSH, CDR2 LQKENI. The study counted Cohort 3 donors as recovered given two negative PCRs, clearance, or symptom resolution. TCRdb's copy holds only in-frame clones and misses some; the assay was immunoSEQ multiplex PCR. The data hold roughly 380,000 clones, with approximately 84% observed a single time. Sample: PBMCs or T cells enriched from blood (not recorded which). The sequence derives from a woman younger than 45 who had recovered from COVID-19. The chain combines TRBV18 with TRBJ2-3; the D gene is possibly TRBD2 (6 bases). CDR3 sequence (DNA): TGTGCCAGCTCCCCTCAGGAGGGAGGCACAGATACGCAGTATTTT. Residues: CASSPQEGGTDTQYF.